One T cell receptor (beta chain) is described in this entry. What it recognizes is unknown. Germline loops: CDR1 MNHEY, CDR2 SMNVEV (reference sequence). The CDR3 length is 13 residues. With 5 bases removed from V and 5 bases from J, the gap between germline ends came to 9 bases. The sample comes from a study of CD8+ T cells in alopecia areata. Study-wide context: People stayed on tofacitinib for 6 to 18 months, then stopped the drug for 6 months. By percentage of affected scalp area, the severity of treated patients was scored. Study-wide results and caveats: Scalp clonality, together with expanded CD8+ clones among the top 100, fell significantly with tofacitinib. Lesional scalp, notably in alopecia totalis/universalis, had clonality above that of normal scalp.

After isolation, RNA underwent reverse transcription to generate cDNA as the sequencing template. Clones were sequenced by immunoSEQ multiplex PCR, and TCRdb holds only the in-frame ones, with some missing. The repertoire holds hundreds of thousands of clones, about three fifths seen once, with 1.8% in the top ten. Treatment noted: oral pan-JAK inhibitor, 5-10 mg twice daily. The sequences come from CD4+ T cells sorted from blood, collected at week 24, from a patient treated with tofacitinib. The chain has TRBV27 and TRBJ1-4; D is undetermined. This receptor was identified in a human donor with alopecia areata. For the CDR3, the DNA is TGTGCCAGCAGTATGCGGGCGAATGAAAAACTGTTTTTT. Its protein is CASSMRANEKLFF.